This record concerns one T cell receptor (beta chain) sequence. As yet, its antigen is unknown. The entry originates in a study of chemoradiotherapy in HPV16-positive cancers. About the study: Candidate HPV-specific clones and shared TCR motifs came from a couple of HPV16-positive patients. Study-wide findings and caveats: Candidate HPV-specific clones and E7-related TCR motifs grew in tumor during treatment.

There are 15 residues in the CDR3. CDR1 SGHRS and CDR2 YFSETQ come from the germline V gene. V dropped 7 bases and J dropped 9 bases, with 23 bases sitting between them. Samples were taken several times over chemoradiotherapy. The protocol was immunoSEQ multiplex PCR, while the TCRdb copy is restricted to in-frame clones and leaves out a portion. The top ten clones hold roughly 3.6% of a sample with 13,000 to 15,000 clones, roughly 88% of them seen once. The chain couples TRBV5-1 to TRBJ2-4, with D possibly TRBD1 on 8 matching bases. The sample in question was blood, obtained from a patient who underwent chemoradiotherapy. The sequence was collected from a human donor with HPV-associated anogenital cancer. The CDR3 reads CASQAGQEILSIQYF. CDR3 sequence (DNA): TGCGCCAGCCAAGCGGGACAGGAGATACTAAGCATTCAGTACTTC.